This T cell receptor beta chain originates from a study of blood T cell repertoires in COVID-19. The sample holds one count of this clone. Original processing methods: Reference gene primer amplification yielded estimated nucleated cell counts. Profiling relied on immunoSEQ multiplex PCR, and the TCRdb table lists in-frame clones only, not all of them. V and J calls and clone size are those listed in that table; D and trimming were worked out from the DNA. The sample holds approximately 160,000 clones, about nine tenths seen once. V gave up 4 bases and J gave up 3 bases, with 10 bases separating them. CDR1 is MNHEY, CDR2 SVGAGI, per germline. The CDR3 has 14 residues.

The sequencing sample was made of peripheral blood. The gene calls are TRBV6-5 and TRBJ1-5, with a weak D call TRBD1 (5 bases). The sequence derives from a woman between 65 and 79 years old with acute or convalescent COVID-19. CDR3 in DNA: TGTGCCAGCAGTTCCTACAGGTCCAATCAGCCCCAGCATTTT. Translation: CASSSYRSNQPQHF.